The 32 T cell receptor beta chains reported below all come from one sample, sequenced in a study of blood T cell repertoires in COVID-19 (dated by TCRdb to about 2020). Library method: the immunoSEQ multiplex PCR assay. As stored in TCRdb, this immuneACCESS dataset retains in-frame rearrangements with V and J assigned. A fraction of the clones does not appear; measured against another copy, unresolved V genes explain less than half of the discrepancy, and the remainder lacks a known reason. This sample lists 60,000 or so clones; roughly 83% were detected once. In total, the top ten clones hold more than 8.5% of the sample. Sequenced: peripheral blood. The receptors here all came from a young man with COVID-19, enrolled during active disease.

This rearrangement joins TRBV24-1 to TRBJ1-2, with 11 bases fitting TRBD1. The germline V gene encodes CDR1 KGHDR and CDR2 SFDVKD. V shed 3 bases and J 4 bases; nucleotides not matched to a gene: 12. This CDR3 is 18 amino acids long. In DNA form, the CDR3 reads TGTGCCACCAGTGATCCACGAGCCGGGACAGGGGGATCCTATGGCTACACCTTC. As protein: CATSDPRAGTGGSYGYTF.

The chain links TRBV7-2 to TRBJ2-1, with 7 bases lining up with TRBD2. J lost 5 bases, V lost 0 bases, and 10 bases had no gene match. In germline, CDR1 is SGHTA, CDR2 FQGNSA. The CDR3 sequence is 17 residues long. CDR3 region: CASSLALGGSQNNEQFF. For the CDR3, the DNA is TGTGCCAGCAGCTTAGCCCTTGGCGGGAGCCAAAACAATGAGCAGTTCTTC.

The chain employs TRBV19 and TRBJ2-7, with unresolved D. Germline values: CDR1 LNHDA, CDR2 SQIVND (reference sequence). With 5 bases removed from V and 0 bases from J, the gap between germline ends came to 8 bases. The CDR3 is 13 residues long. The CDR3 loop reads CASSQSVSYEQYF. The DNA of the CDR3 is TGTGCCAGTAGTCAAAGCGTCTCCTACGAGCAGTACTTC.

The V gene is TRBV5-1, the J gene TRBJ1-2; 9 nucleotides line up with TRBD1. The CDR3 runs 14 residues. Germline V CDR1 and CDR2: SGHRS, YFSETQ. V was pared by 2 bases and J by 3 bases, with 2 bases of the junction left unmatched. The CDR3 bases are TGCGCCAGCAGCTTTACAGGGGGCCACTATGGCTACACCTTC. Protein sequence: CASSFTGGHYGYTF.

CDR3 sequence: CASSLDRAHGGYTF. The CDR3 DNA reads TGTGCCAGCAGCTTGGACAGGGCCCACGGGGGCTACACCTTC. This chain connects TRBV5-6 to TRBJ1-2; TRBD1 is a possible D gene (6 bases). The CDR3 loop spans 14 amino acids. Germline V gives CDR1 SGHDT, CDR2 YYEEEE. The V end lost 0 bases, the J end lost 8 bases, and 14 bases lay between the germline ends.

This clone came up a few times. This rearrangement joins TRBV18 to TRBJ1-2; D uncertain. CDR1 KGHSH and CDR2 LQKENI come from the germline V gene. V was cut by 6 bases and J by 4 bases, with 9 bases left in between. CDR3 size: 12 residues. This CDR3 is CASSDNLYGYTF. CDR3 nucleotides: TGTGCCAGCTCCGACAACCTCTATGGCTACACCTTC.

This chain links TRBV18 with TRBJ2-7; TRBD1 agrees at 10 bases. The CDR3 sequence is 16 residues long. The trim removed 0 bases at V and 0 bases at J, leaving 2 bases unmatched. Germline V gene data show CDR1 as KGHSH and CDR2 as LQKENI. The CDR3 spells CASSPPRDRGSYEQYF. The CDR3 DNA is TGTGCCAGCTCACCACCACGGGACAGGGGCTCCTACGAGCAGTACTTC. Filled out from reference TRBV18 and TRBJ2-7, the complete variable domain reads NAGVMQNPRHLVRRRGQEARLRCSPMKGHSHVYWYRQLPEEGLKFMVYLQKENIIDESGMPKERFSAEFPKEGPSILRIQQVVRGDSAAYFCASSPPRDRGSYEQYFGPGTRLTVT.

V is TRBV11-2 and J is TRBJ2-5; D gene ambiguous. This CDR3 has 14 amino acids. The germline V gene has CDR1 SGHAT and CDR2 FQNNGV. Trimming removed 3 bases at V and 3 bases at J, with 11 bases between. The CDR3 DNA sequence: TGTGCCAGCAGCTTGTTTAGTGCCGAAGAGACCCAGTACTTC. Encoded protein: CASSLFSAEETQYF. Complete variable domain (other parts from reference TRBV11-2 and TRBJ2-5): EAGVAQSPRYKIIEKRQSVAFWCNPISGHATLYWYQQILGQGPKLLIQFQNNGVVDDSQLPKDRFSAERLKGVDSTLKIQPAKLEDSAVYLCASSLFSAEETQYFGPGTRLLVL.

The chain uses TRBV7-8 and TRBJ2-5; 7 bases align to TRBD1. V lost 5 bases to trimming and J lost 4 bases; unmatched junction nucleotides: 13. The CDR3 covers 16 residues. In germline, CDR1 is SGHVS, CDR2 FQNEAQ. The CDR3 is CASSPSQRQGRETQYF. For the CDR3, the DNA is TGTGCCAGCAGCCCATCCCAAAGACAGGGCCGAGAGACCCAGTACTTC. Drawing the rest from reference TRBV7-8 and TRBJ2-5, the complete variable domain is GAGVSQSPRYKVAKRGQDVALRCDPISGHVSLFWYQQALGQGPEFLTYFQNEAQLDKSGLPSDRFFAERPEGSVSTLKIQRTQQEDSAVYLCASSPSQRQGRETQYFGPGTRLLVL.

The DNA of the CDR3 is TGTGCCAGCAGCTTGAGCCCAAGCTCCTATAATTCACCCCTCCACTTT. As protein: CASSLSPSSYNSPLHF. This chain uses TRBV5-6 with TRBJ1-6; D is ambiguous. The CDR3 loop spans 16 amino acids. CDR1 and CDR2 (germline): SGHDT, YYEEEE. Deletions cut 1 base from V and 0 bases from J, with 8 bases between.

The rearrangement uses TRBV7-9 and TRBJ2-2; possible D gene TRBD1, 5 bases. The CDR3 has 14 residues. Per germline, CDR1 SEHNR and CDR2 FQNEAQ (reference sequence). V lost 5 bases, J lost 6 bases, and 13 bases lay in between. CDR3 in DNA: TGTGCCAGCAGCCCAGAAGGGGTGGCCGGGGAGCTGTTTTTT. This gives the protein CASSPEGVAGELFF.

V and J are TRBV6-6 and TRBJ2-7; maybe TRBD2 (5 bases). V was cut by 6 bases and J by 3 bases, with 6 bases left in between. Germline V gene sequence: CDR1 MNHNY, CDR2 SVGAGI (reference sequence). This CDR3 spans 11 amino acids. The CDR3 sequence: CASSRDYEQYF. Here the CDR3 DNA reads TGTGCCAGCAGCCGGGACTACGAGCAGTACTTC.

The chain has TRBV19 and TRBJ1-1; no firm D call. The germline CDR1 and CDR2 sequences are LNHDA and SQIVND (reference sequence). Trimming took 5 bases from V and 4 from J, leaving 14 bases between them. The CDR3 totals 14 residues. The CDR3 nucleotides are TGTGCCAGTAGTGTCTCAGCCCGGGGCACTGAAGCTTTCTTT. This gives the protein CASSVSARGTEAFF.

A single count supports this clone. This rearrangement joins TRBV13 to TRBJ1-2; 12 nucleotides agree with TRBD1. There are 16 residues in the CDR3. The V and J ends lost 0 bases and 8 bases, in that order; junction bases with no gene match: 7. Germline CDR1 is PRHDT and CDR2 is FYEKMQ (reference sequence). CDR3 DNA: TGTGCCAGCAGCTTAGGGACCGGGACAGGGGGCCGGGGCTACACCTTC. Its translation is CASSLGTGTGGRGYTF.

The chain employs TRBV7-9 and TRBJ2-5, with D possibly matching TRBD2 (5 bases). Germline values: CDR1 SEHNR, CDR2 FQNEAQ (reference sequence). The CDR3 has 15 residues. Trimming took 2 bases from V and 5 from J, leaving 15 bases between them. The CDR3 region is CASSLTGPRGETQYF. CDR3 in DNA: TGTGCCAGCAGCTTAACCGGGCCCCGAGGGGAGACCCAGTACTTC.

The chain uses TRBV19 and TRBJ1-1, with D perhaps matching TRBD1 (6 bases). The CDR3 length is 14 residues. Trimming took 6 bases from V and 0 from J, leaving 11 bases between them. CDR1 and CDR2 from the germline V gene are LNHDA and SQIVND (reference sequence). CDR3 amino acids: CASSATGMNTEAFF. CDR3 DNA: TGTGCCAGTAGCGCCACAGGGATGAACACTGAAGCTTTCTTT.

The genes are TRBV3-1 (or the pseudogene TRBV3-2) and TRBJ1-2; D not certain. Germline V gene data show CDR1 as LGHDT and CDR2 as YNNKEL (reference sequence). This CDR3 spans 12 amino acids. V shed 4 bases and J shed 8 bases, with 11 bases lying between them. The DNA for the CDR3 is TGTGCCAGCAGCCGGGCTACGGGGGGCTACACCTTC. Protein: CASSRATGGYTF.

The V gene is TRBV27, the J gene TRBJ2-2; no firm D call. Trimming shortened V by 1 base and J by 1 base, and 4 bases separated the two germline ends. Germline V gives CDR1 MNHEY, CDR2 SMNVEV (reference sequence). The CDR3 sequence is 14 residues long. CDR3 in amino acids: CASSLFRNTGELFF. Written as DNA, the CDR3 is TGTGCCAGCAGTTTATTTAGGAACACCGGGGAGCTGTTTTTT.

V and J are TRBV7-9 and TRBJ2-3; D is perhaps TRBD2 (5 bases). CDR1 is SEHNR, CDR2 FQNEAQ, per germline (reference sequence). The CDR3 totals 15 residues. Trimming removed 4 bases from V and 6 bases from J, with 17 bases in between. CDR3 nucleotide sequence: TGTGCCAGCAGCTCCTCGGACTCCCCGTGGGATACGCAGTATTTT. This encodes CASSSSDSPWDTQYF.

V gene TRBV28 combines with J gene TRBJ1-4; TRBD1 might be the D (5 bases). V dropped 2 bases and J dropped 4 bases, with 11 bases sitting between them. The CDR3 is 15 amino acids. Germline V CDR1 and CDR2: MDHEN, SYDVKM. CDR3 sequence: CASSLLGDSNEKLFF. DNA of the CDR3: TGTGCCAGCAGTTTACTAGGTGACAGTAATGAAAAACTGTTTTTT. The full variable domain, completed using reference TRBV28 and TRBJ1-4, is DVKVTQSSRYLVKRTGEKVFLECVQDMDHENMFWYRQDPGLGLRLIYFSYDVKMKEKGDIPEGYSVSREKKERFSLILESASTNQTSMYLCASSLLGDSNEKLFFGSGTQLSVL.

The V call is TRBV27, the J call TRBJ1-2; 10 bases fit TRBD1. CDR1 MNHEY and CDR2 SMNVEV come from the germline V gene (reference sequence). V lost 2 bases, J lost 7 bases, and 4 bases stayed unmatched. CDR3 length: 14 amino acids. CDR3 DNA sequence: TGTGCCAGCAGTTTAGACAGGGGGCGCGGTGGCTACACCTTC. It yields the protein CASSLDRGRGGYTF.

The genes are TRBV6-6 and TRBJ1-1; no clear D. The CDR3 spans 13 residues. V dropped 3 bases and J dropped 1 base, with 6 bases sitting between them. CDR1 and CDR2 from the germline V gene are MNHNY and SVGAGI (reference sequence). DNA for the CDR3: TGTGCCAGCAGTTATCCCGGGAACACTGAAGCTTTCTTT. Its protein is CASSYPGNTEAFF.

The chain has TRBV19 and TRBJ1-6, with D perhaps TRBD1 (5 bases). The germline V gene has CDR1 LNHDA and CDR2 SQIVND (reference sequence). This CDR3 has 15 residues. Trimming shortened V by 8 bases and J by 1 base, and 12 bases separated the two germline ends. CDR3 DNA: TGTGCCAGTGCCAAGGGGCAGTCCTATAATTCACCCCTCCACTTT. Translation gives CASAKGQSYNSPLHF.

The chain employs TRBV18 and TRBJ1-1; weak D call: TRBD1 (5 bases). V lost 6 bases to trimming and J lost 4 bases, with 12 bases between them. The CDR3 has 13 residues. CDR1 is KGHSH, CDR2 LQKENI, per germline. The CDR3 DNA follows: TGTGCCAGCTCGCGCGACAGTGGCACTGAAGCTTTCTTT. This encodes CASSRDSGTEAFF.

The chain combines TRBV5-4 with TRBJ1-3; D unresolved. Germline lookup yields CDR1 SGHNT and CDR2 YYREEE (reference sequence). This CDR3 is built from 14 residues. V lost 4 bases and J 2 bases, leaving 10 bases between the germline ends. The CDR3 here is CASSASGTGNTIYF. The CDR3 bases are TGTGCCAGCAGCGCCTCGGGAACTGGAAACACCATATATTTT.

This CDR3 reads CAWSVGLAGAREQYF. Written as DNA, the CDR3 is TGTGCCTGGAGTGTAGGACTAGCGGGAGCTCGGGAGCAGTACTTC. The chain has TRBV30 and TRBJ2-7, with 13 bases that match TRBD2. Trimming removed 0 bases from V and 7 bases from J; junction bases left unmatched: 6. From germline, CDR1 is GTSNPN and CDR2 SVGIG (reference sequence). This CDR3 has 15 amino acids.

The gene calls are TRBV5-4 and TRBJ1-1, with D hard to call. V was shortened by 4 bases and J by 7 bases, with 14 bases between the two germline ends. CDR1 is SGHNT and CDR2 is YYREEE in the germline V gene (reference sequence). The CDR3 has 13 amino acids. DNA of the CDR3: TGTGCCAGCAGCCAGATTTCCGGACTTGAAGCTTTCTTT. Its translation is CASSQISGLEAFF.

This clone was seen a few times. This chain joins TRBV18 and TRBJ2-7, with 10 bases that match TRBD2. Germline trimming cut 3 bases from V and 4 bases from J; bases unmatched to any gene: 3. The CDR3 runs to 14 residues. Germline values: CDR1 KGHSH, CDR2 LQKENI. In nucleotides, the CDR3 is TGTGCCAGCTCACCGAGGACTAGCGGATACGAGCAGTACTTC. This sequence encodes CASSPRTSGYEQYF.

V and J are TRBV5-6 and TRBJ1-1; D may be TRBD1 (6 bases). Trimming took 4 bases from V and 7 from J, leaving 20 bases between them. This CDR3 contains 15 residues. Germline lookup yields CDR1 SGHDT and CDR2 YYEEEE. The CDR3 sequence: CASSPRWTASYEAFF. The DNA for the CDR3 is TGTGCCAGCAGCCCCCGTTGGACAGCCAGTTATGAAGCTTTCTTT. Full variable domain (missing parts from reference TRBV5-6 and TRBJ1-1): DAGVTQSPTHLIKTRGQQVTLRCSPKSGHDTVSWYQQALGQGPQFIFQYYEEEERQRGNFPDRFSGHQFPNYSSELNVNALLLGDSALYLCASSPRWTASYEAFFGQGTRLTVV.

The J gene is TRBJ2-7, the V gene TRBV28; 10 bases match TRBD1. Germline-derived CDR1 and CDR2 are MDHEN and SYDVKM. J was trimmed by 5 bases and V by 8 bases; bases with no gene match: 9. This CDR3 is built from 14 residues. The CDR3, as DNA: TGTGCCAGCGGAGACAGGGGGCGTAGTGACGAGCAGTACTTC. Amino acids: CASGDRGRSDEQYF.

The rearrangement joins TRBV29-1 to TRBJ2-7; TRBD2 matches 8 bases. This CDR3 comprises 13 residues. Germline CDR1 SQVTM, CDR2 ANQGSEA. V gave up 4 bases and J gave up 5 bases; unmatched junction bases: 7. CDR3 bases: TGCAGCGTTGGGGCCAGCGGGAGCCACGAGCAGTACTTC. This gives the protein CSVGASGSHEQYF.

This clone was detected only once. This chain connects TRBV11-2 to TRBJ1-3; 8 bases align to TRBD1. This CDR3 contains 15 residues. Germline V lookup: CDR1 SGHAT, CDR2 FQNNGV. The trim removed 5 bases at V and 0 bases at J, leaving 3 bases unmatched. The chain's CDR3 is CASSRTGISGNTIYF. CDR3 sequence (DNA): TGTGCCAGCAGCCGGACAGGGATCTCTGGAAACACCATATATTTT.